The clone carrying this TCR beta chain was seen many times. This beta chain slipped into a library made for alpha chains as a stray read, so its size is not meaningful. One entry per CDR3 protein, called by TCRdb with MiXCR from the 5' RACE reads. The sample shows 13,000 or so distinct CDR3 sequences, around 4.2% of them seen only once. This specimen belongs to a study of spatial heterogeneity in lung cancer. Overall study context: Detected sequences consistently included more beta-chain ones than alpha-chain ones.

There are 14 residues in the CDR3. Per germline, CDR1 SGHTA and CDR2 FQGNSA. The V end lost 1 base, the J end lost 0 bases, and 6 bases lay between the germline ends. The time point denotes: sample taken at primary tumor resection. Sequencing of whole RNA from tumor, nontumor lung or frozen PBMC involved no sorting. This receptor was identified in a male donor with early-stage non-small cell lung cancer. V gene TRBV7-2 combines with J gene TRBJ1-1; unclear D gene. The material sequenced was PBMCs, taken at surgery. CDR3 sequence: CASSLDRLNTEAFF. In nucleotides, the CDR3 is TGTGCCAGCAGCTTAGACAGACTGAACACTGAAGCTTTCTTT.